The present entry profiles one T cell receptor beta chain with its context. Its antigen is unknown. Here immunoSEQ multiplex PCR was the method, and the copy in TCRdb shows in-frame clones only, minus some. The sample includes 20,000 to 25,000 clones, about four fifths seen only once; the top ten take over 20%. This record comes from a study of PD-1 blockade in classical Hodgkin lymphoma. General study results and limits: Healthy donors reportedly exceeded newly diagnosed patients in baseline TCR diversity. By C4D1, CD4+ diversity increased significantly, especially in complete responders. Complete responders had baseline diversity similar to newly diagnosed patients. Possible causes of repertoire differences, disease activity or prior therapy, remain undefined.

The time point: cycle 4 day 1 (C4D1), after less than 7 weeks of nivolumab. Exposure to brentuximab vedotin varied, and each patient had relapsed following autologous stem cell transplantation. This CDR3 spans 15 amino acids. Germline V lookup: CDR1 KGHSH, CDR2 LQKENI. The V gene end was trimmed by 2 bases and the J gene end by 3 bases; junction bases not matched to a gene: 3. The source material was peripheral blood mononuclear cells (PBMCs), sampled before the fourth cycle of nivolumab. The chain joins TRBV18 to TRBJ2-2; 7 bases map to TRBD1. The sequence derives from a human donor with classical Hodgkin lymphoma. CDR3 DNA: TGTGCCAGCTCACCAGCCGGGACAGACACCGGGGAGCTGTTTTTT. It specifies CASSPAGTDTGELFF.